Here is one TCR beta chain with its context. This sample stems from a study of blood T cell repertoires in COVID-19. Study information: The cDNA or gDNA used as material had been derived from T cells, B-cell-depleted T cells, or PBMCs.

Original methodology: Nucleated cell number was recorded as an estimate derived from reference gene primer amplification. Sequencing was performed with immunoSEQ multiplex PCR; in TCRdb, only in-frame clones are kept and a portion is missing. The DNA was the basis for D and trimming; V, J and clone size are from that table. The profile covers about 210,000 clones, with around four fifths appearing a single time and about 8.9% taken by the ten largest. CDR1 is MDHEN, CDR2 SYDVKM, per germline. The CDR3 runs 14 residues. With 6 bases clipped from V and 7 bases from J, the junction kept 10 bases outside the gene matches.

The V gene is TRBV28, the J gene TRBJ1-1; 8 nucleotides align to TRBD1. The origin of this receptor is a woman in her 50s with acute or convalescent COVID-19. The sample was peripheral blood. CDR3 region: CASSLGQGGGEAFF. In DNA form, the CDR3 reads TGTGCCAGCAGCCTTGGACAGGGCGGGGGTGAAGCTTTCTTT.